The subject of this entry is one T cell receptor beta chain. A much larger clonotype is one base distant, so this may be a read error. This sample is part of a study of Graves' ophthalmopathy and Graves' hyperthyroidism. The authors amplified TCR beta CDR3 regions from RNA transcripts. HTBI-primed RT-PCR formed the first round, and a multiplex PCR formed the second. Via MiXCR, TCRdb re-called the multiplex PCR reads, giving one row per CDR3 protein. The sample includes about 740,000 distinct CDR3 sequences, around 40% of them seen just once. Germline CDR1 reads SGHVS; CDR2 reads FNYEAQ. The CDR3 consists of 13 residues. V lost 2 bases and J lost 4, with 8 bases in between.

The TCR was taken from an adult man with Graves' ophthalmopathy. Input material: peripheral blood. The chain couples TRBV7-6 to TRBJ2-5; no firm D call. CDR3 in DNA: TGTGCCAGCAGCTTAACTCAGCGAGAGACCCAGTACTTC. Translated: CASSLTQRETQYF.